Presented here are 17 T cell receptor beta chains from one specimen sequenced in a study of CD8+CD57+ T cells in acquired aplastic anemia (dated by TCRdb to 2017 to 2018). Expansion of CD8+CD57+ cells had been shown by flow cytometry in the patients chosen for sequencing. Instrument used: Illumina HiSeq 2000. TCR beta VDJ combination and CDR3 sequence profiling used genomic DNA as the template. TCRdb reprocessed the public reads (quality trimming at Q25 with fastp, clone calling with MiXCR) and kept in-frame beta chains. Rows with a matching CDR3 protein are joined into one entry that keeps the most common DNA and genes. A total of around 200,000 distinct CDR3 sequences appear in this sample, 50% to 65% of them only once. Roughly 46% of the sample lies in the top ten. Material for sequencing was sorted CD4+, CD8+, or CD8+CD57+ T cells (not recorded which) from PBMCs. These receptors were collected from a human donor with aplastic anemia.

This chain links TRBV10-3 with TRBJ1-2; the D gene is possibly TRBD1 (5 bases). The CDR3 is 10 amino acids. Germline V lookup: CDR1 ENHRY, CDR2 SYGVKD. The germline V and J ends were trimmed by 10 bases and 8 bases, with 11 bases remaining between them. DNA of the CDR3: TGTGCCACCGGGGGGGAAGGCTACACCTTC. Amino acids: CATGGEGYTF.

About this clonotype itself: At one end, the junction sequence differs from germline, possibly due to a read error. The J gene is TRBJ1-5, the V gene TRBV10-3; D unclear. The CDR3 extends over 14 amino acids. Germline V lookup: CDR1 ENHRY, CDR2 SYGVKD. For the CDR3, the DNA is TGTGCCAGCAGTGAAGGGATTATCAATCAGCCCCAGCATTTT. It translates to CASSEGIINQPQHF.

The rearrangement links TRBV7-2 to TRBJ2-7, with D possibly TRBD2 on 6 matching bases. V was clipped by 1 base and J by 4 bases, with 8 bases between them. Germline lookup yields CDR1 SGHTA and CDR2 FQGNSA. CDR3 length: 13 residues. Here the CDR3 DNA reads TGTACCAGCAGCTTAGGGGAGGCATACGAGCAGTACTTC. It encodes CTSSLGEAYEQYF.

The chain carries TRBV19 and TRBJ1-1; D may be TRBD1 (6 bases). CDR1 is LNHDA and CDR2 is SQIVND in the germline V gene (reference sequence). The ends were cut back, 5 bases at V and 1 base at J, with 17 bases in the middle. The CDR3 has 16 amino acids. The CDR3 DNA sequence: TGTGCCAGTAGTGCGACCCCCGGGACACGGAACACTGAAGCTTTCTTT. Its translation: CASSATPGTRNTEAFF.

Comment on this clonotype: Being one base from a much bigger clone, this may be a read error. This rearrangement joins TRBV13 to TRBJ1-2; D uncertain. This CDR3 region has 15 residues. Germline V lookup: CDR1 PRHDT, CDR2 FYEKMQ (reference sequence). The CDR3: CASSLDAVSNYGYAF. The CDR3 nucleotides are TGTGCCAGCAGCTTAGACGCAGTCTCAAACTATGGCTACGCCTTC.

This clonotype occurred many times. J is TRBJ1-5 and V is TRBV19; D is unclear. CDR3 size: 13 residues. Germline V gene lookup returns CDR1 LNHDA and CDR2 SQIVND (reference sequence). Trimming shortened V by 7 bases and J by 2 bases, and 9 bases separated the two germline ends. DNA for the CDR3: TGTGCCAGTACCAACAGCGGCAATCAGCCCCAGCATTTT. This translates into CASTNSGNQPQHF.

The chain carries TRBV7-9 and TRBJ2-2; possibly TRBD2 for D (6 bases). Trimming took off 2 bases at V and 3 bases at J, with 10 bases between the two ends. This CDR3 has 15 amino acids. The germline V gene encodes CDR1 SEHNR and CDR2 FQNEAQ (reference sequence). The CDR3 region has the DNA TGTGCCAGCAGCTTACGGAGGGCGGACACCGGGGAGCTGTTTTTT. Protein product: CASSLRRADTGELFF.

CDR3 amino acids: CAGRGGDTDTQYF. The CDR3 region has the DNA TGTGCCGGAAGGGGGGGGGACACAGATACGCAGTATTTT. The chain recombines TRBV12-3 or TRBV12-4 with TRBJ2-3; D possibly corresponds to TRBD2 (7 bases). The CDR3 is made up of 13 amino acids. The V end was cut by 11 bases, the J end by 2 bases, with 14 bases between.

The CDR3 DNA reads as TGCGCCAGCAGCTTATGGACAGGGGGAATGGACACTGAAGCTTTCTTT. Translated, it gives CASSLWTGGMDTEAFF. J is TRBJ1-1 and V is TRBV5-1, with TRBD1 matching 10 bases. The CDR3 covers 16 residues. Trimming took 2 bases from V and 3 from J; bases not matched to a gene: 7. CDR1 is SGHRS and CDR2 is YFSETQ in the germline V gene.

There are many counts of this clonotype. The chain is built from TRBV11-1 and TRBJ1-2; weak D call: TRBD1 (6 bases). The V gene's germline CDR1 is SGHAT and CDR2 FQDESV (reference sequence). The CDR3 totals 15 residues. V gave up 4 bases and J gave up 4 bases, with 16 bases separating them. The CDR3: CASSWAGDTGYGYTF. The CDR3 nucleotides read TGTGCCAGCAGCTGGGCTGGGGACACAGGCTATGGCTACACCTTC.

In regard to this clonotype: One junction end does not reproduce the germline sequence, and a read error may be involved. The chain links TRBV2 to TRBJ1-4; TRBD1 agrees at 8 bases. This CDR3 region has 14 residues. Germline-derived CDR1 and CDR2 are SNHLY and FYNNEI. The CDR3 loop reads CASSDNRGAERLFF. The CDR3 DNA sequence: TGTGCCAGCAGTGATAACAGGGGGGCTGAAAGACTGTTTTTT.

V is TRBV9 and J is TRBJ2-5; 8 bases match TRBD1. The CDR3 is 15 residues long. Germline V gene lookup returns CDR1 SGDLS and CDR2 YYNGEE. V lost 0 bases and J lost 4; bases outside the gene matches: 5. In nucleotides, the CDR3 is TGTGCCAGCAGCGTAGGACAGGGGTATCGAGAGACCCAGTACTTC. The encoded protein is CASSVGQGYRETQYF.

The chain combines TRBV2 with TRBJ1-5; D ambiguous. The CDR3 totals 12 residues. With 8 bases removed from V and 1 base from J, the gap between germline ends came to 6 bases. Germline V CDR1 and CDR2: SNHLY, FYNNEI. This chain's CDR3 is CASHSSNQPQHF. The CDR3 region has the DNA TGTGCCAGCCACTCGAGCAATCAGCCCCAGCATTTT.

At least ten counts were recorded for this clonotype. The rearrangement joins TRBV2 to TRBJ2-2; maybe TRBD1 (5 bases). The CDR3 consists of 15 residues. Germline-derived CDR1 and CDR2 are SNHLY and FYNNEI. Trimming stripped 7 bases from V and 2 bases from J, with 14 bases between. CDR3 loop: CASTPQVPNTGELFF. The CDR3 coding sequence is TGTGCCAGCACCCCACAGGTTCCTAACACCGGGGAGCTGTTTTTT.

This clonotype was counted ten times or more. The CDR3 DNA reads TGTGCCAGCAGTTACGCTCGGCAGGGGGAGACCCAGTACTTC. Translated: CASSYARQGETQYF. This sequence joins TRBV6-6 and TRBJ2-5, with D tentatively TRBD1 (6 bases). Per the germline V gene, CDR1 is MNHNY and CDR2 is SVGAGI (reference sequence). This CDR3 contains 14 residues. V lost 2 bases to trimming and J lost 5 bases, with 12 bases between them.

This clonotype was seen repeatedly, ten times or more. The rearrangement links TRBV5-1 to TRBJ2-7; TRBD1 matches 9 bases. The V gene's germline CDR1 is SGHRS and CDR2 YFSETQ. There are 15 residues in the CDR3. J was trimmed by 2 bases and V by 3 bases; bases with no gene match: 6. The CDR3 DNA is TGCGCCAGCAGCTGGGCGACAGGGGGTACCTACGAGCAGTACTTC. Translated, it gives CASSWATGGTYEQYF.

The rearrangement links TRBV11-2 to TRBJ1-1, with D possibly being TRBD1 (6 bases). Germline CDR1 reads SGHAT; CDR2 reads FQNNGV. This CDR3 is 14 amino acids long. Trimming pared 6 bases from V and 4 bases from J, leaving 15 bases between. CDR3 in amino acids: CASSFLQGFTEAFF. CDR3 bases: TGTGCCAGCAGTTTTCTACAGGGTTTCACTGAAGCTTTCTTT.